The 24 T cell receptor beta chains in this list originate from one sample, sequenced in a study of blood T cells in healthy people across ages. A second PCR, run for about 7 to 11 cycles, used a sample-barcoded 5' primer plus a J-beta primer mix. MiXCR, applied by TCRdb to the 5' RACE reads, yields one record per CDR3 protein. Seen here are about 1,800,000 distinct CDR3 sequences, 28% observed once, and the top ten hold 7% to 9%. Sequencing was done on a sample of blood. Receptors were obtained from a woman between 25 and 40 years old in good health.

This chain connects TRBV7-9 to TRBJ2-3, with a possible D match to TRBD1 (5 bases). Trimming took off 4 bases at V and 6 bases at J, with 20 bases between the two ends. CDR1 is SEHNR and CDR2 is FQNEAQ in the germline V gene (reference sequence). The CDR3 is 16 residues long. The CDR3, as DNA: TGTGCCAGCAGCTCCCAGACAGACGTGTGGGGCGATACGCAGTATTTT. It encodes CASSSQTDVWGDTQYF. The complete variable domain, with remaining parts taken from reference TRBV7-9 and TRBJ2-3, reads DTGVSQNPRHKITKRGQNVTFRCDPISEHNRLYWYRQTLGQGPEFLTYFQNEAQLEKSRLLSDRFSAERPKGSFSTLEIQRTEQGDSAMYLCASSSQTDVWGDTQYFGPGTRLTVL.

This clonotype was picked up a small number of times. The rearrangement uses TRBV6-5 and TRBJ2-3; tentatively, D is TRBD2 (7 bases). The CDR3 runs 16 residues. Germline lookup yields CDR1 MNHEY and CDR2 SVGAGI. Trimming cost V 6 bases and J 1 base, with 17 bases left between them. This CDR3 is CASSLARGAGTDTQYF. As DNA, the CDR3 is TGTGCCAGCAGCCTCGCCCGGGGGGCGGGCACAGATACGCAGTATTTT.

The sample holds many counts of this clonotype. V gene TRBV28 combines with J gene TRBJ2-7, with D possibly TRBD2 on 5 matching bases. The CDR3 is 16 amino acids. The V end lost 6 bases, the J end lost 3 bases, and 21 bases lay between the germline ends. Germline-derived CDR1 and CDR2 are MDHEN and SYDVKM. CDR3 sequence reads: CASRPSIGVEGYEQYF. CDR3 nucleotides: TGTGCCAGCAGGCCCTCCATCGGGGTCGAAGGCTACGAGCAGTACTTC.

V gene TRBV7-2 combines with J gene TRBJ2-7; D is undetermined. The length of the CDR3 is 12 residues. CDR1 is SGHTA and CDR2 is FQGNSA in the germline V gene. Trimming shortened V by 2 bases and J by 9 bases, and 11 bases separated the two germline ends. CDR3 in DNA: TGTGCCAGCAGCTTATCGGACGGCGCGCAGTACTTC. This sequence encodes CASSLSDGAQYF.

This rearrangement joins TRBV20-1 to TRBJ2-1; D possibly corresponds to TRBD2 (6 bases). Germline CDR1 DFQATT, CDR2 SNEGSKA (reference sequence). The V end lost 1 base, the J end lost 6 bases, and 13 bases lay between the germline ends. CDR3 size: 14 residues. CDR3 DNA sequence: TGCAGTGCTAGAGCGGGGGAACTGGGCAATGAGCAGTTCTTC. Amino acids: CSARAGELGNEQFF.

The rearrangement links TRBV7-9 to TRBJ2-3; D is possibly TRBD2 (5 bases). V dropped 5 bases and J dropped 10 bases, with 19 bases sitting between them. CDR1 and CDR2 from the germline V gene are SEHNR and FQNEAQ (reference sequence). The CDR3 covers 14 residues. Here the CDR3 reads CASSARGTEAAQYF. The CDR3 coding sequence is TGTGCCAGCAGCGCCCGGGGAACGGAGGCGGCGCAGTATTTT.

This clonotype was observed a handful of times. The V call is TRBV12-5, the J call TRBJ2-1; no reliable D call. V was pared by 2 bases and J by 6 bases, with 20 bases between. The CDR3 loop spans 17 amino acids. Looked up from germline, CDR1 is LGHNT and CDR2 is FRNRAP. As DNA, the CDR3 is TGTGCTAGTGGTTTGCCCACCTCCGGCGTAGTATCCAATGAGCAGTTCTTC. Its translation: CASGLPTSGVVSNEQFF.

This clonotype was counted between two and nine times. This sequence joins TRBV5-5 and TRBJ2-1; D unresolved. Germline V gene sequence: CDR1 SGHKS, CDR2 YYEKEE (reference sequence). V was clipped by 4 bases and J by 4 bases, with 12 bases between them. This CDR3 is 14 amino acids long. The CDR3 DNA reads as TGTGCCAGCAGCCCCTGGGCGGAATACAATGAGCAGTTCTTC. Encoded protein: CASSPWAEYNEQFF.

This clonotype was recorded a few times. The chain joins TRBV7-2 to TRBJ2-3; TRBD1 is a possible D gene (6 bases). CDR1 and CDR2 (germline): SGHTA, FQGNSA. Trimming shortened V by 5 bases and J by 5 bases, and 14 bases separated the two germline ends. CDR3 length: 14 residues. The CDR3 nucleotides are TGTGCCAGCAGCGCTGCAGGGGAAGGAGATACGCAGTATTTT. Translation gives CASSAAGEGDTQYF.

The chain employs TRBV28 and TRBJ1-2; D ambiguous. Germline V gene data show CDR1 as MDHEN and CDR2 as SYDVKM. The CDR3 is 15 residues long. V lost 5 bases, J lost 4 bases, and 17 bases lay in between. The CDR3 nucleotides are TGTGCCAGCAGTCCTCCCGCTGTAGTGGCCTATGGCTACACCTTC. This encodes CASSPPAVVAYGYTF.

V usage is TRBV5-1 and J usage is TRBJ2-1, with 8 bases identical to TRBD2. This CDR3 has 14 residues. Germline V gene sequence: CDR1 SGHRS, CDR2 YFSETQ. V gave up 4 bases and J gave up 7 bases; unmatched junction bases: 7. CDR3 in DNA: TGCGCCAGCAGCGGGACTAGTAAGGGTAATGAGCAGTTCTTC. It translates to CASSGTSKGNEQFF.

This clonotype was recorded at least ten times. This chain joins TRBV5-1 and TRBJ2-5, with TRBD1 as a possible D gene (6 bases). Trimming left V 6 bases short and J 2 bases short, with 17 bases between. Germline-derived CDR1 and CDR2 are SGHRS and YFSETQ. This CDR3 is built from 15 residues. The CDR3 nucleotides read TGCGCCAGCACCCGATTAGGGGGTAGACAAGAGACCCAGTACTTC. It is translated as CASTRLGGRQETQYF.

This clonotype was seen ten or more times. CDR3 bases: TGCAGCGTTGCTTACCGTGGCAGGCTAGAGACCCAGTACTTC. This gives the protein CSVAYRGRLETQYF. V usage is TRBV29-1 and J usage is TRBJ2-5; D unclear. Per the germline V gene, CDR1 is SQVTM and CDR2 is ANQGSEA. Trimming took off 4 bases at V and 4 bases at J, with 16 bases between the two ends. The length of the CDR3 is 14 residues.

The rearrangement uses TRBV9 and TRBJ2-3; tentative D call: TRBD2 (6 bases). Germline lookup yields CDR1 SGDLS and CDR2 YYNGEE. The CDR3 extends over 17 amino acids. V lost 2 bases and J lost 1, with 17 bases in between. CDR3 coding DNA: TGTGCCAGCAGCGTGAGACTAGGGGCCCCTGGCACAGATACGCAGTATTTT. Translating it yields CASSVRLGAPGTDTQYF.

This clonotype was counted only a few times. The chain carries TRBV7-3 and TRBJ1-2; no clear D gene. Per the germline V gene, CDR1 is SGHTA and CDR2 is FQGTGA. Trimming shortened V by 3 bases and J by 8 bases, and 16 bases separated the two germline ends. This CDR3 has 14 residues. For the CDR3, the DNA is TGTGCCAGCAGCTTGACGCGGGAGGGTGACGGCTACACCTTC. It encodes CASSLTREGDGYTF.

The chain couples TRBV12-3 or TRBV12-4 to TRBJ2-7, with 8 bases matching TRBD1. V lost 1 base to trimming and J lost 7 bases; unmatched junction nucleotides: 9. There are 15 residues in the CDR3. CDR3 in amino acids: CASSLGSRGLEEQYF. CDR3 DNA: TGTGCCAGCAGTTTAGGGTCCAGGGGGCTCGAGGAGCAGTACTTC.

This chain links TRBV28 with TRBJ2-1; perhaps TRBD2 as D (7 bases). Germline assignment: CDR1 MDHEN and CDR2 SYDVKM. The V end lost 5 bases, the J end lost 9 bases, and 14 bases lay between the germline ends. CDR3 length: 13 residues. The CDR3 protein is CASSTPGGSEQFF. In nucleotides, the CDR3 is TGTGCCAGCAGTACCCCGGGGGGCAGTGAGCAGTTCTTC.

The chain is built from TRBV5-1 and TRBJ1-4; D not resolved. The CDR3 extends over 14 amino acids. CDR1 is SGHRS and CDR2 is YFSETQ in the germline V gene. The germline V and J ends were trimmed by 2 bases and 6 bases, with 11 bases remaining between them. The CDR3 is CASSLTTGDEKLFF. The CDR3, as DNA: TGCGCCAGCAGCTTAACAACCGGGGATGAAAAACTGTTTTTT.

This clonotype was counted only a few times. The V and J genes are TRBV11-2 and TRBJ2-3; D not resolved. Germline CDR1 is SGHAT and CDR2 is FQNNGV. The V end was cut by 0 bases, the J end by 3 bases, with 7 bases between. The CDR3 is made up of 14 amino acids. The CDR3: CASSLELQTDTQYF. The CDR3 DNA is TGTGCCAGCAGCTTAGAACTACAAACAGATACGCAGTATTTT.

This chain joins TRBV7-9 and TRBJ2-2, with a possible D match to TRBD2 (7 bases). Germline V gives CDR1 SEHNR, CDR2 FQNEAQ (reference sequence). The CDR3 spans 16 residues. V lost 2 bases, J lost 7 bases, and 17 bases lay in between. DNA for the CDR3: TGTGCCAGCAGCTTACTGCTAGCGGAGGGGGTCGGGGAGCTGTTTTTT. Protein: CASSLLLAEGVGELFF.

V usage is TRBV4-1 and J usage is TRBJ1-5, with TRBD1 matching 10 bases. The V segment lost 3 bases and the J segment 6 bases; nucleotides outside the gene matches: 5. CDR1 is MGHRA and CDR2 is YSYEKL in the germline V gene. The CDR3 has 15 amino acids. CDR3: CASSHPGQGIQPQHF. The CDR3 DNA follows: TGCGCCAGCAGCCATCCGGGACAGGGGATTCAGCCCCAGCATTTT.

CDR3 loop: CATKLAGGSDTKYEQYF. The CDR3 bases are TGTGCCACCAAACTAGCGGGGGGTAGCGATACAAAGTACGAGCAGTACTTC. The rearrangement joins TRBV10-3 to TRBJ2-7; 12 bases are shared with TRBD2. Germline V gene data show CDR1 as ENHRY and CDR2 as SYGVKD. V shed 10 bases, J shed 4 bases, and the junction held 17 bases outside the gene matches. This CDR3 comprises 17 residues.

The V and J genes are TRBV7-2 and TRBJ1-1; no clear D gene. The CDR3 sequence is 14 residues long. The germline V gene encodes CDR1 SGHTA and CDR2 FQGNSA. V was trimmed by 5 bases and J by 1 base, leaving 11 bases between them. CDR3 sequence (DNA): TGTGCCAGCAGCCCAACCTATACGAACACTGAAGCTTTCTTT. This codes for CASSPTYTNTEAFF.

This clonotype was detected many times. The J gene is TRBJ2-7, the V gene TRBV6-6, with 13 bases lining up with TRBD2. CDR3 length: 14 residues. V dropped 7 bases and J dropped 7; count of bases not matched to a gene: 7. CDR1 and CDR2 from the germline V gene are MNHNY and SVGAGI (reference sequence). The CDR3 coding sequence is TGTGCCAGCACCATAACTAGCGGGGGGGCGGAGCAGTACTTC. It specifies CASTITSGGAEQYF.